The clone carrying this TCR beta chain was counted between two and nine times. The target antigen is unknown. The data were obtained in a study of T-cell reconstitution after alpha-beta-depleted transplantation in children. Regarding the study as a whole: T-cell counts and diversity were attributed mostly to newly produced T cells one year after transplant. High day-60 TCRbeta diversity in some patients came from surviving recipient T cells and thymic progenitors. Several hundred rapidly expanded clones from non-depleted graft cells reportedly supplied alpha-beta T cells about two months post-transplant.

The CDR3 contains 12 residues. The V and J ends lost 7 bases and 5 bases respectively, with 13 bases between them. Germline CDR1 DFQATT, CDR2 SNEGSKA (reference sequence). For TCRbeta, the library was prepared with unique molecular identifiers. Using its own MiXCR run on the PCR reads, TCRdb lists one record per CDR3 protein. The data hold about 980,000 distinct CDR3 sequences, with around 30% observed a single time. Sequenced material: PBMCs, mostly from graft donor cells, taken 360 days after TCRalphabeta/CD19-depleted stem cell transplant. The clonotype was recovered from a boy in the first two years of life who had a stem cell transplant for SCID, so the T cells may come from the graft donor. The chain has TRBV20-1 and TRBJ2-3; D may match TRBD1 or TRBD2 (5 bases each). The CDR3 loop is CSGGWGRDTQYF. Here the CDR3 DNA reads TGCAGTGGGGGGTGGGGGAGAGATACGCAGTATTTT.